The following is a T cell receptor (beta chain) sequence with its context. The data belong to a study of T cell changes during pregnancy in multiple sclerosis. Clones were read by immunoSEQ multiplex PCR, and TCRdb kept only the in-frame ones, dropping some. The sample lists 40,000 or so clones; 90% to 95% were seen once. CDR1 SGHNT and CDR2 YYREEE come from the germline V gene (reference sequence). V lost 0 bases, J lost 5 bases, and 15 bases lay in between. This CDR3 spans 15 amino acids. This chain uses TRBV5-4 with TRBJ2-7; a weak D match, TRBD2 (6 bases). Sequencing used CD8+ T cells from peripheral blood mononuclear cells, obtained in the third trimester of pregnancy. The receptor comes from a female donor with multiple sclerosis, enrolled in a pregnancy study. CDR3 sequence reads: CASSLAGGWFHEQYF. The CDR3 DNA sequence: TGTGCCAGCAGCTTGGCCGGGGGTTGGTTCCACGAGCAGTACTTC.